Reported below is one TCR beta chain. Assay: immunoSEQ multiplex PCR; the TCRdb copy retains only in-frame clones and omits some. The sample has 75,000 to 95,000 clones, around 90% seen once. These data originate in a study of resident and recirculating memory T cells in vitiligo. On the study more broadly: Each patient gave two lesional and two nonlesional epidermal shave biopsies, plus PBMCs.

Germline lookup yields CDR1 MDHEN and CDR2 SYDVKM. V was pared by 1 base and J by 0 bases, with 8 bases between. CDR3 length equals 15 residues. The chain is built from TRBV28 and TRBJ2-3; no reliable D call. The sample consisted of blood. This receptor was obtained from a male donor with vitiligo. CDR3 sequence (DNA): TGTGCCAGCAGTTTATACGGCGGAAGCACAGATACGCAGTATTTT. Protein product: CASSLYGGSTDTQYF. Supplemented by reference TRBV28 and TRBJ2-3, the full variable domain reads DVKVTQSSRYLVKRTGEKVFLECVQDMDHENMFWYRQDPGLGLRLIYFSYDVKMKEKGDIPEGYSVSREKKERFSLILESASTNQTSMYLCASSLYGGSTDTQYFGPGTRLTVL.